The clone carrying this TCR beta chain was detected a few times. Distinct nucleotide sequences in the sample also encode this CDR3. The data belong to a study of blood T cell repertoires in COVID-19. Methods used by the authors: Estimated nucleated cell counts came from reference gene primer amplification. This table comes from immunoSEQ multiplex PCR, and its TCRdb copy is limited to in-frame clones, with some not included. V, J and clone size reflect that table, while D and trimming were determined from the DNA. The table shows 250,000 to 300,000 clones, with approximately 80% occurring only once. What was sequenced was peripheral blood. The origin of this receptor is a woman aged 55-75 years with active or convalescent COVID-19.

The CDR3 is CASSVGDREKLFF. CDR3 in DNA: TGTGCCAGCAGCGTAGGGGACAGAGAAAAACTGTTTTTT. The chain employs TRBV9 and TRBJ1-4, with TRBD1 identical over 7 bases. The CDR3 has 13 residues. Per germline, CDR1 SGDLS and CDR2 YYNGEE. V lost 0 bases and J lost 8; bases outside the gene matches: 1. Supplemented by reference TRBV9 and TRBJ1-4, the full variable domain reads DSGVTQTPKHLITATGQRVTLRCSPRSGDLSVYWYQQSLDQGLQFLIQYYNGEERAKGNILERFSAQQFPDLHSELNLSSLELGDSALYFCASSVGDREKLFFGSGTQLSVL.